The 28 T cell receptor beta chains below all came from one sample that was sequenced in a study of T cells in localized non-small cell lung cancer. Only in-frame clones appear in the TCRdb table, and some are missing; sequencing was by immunoSEQ multiplex PCR. The sample has about 43,000 clones, about 91% seen once. Material: PBMCs, obtained before any cancer treatment. The receptors originated from a woman aged 40 to 75 with stage II lung adenocarcinoma.

V usage is TRBV5-4 and J usage is TRBJ2-1; D is unclear. Germline CDR1 reads SGHNT; CDR2 reads YYREEE (reference sequence). The CDR3 covers 15 residues. V was pared by 2 bases and J by 5 bases, with 14 bases between. The CDR3 region is CASSFRGVAHNEQFF. The CDR3 nucleotides read TGTGCCAGCAGCTTTCGCGGAGTAGCCCACAATGAGCAGTTCTTC.

The CDR3 DNA reads TGTGCCAGCAGTTACCTCGGACAGGGGTCCTACGAGCAGTACTTC. Residues: CASSYLGQGSYEQYF. The gene calls are TRBV6-5 and TRBJ2-5; the match to TRBD1 covers 9 bases. TRBJ2-7 matches the DNA end more closely, so the J call is doubtful. The CDR3 runs 15 residues. Germline assignment: CDR1 MNHEY and CDR2 SVGAGI.

This clone appeared a single time. The CDR3 nucleotides are TGTGCCAGCAGCTCTCCTCAGGGGGGAGGCAATCAGCCCCAGCATTTT. Its translation: CASSSPQGGGNQPQHF. The J gene is TRBJ1-5, the V gene TRBV7-2, with 7 positions matching TRBD1. Germline lookup yields CDR1 SGHTA and CDR2 FQGNSA. CDR3 length: 16 residues. V lost 4 bases and J lost 2; bases outside the gene matches: 8.

The gene calls are TRBV7-9 and TRBJ2-7, with D hard to call. V was trimmed by 5 bases and J by 2 bases, leaving 4 bases between them. This CDR3 has 11 residues. In germline, CDR1 is SEHNR, CDR2 FQNEAQ (reference sequence). The CDR3 region has the DNA TGTGCCAGCAGCCTTACCTACGAGCAGTACTTC. Amino acids: CASSLTYEQYF. The whole variable domain, remainder taken from reference TRBV7-9 and TRBJ2-7, is DTGVSQNPRHKITKRGQNVTFRCDPISEHNRLYWYRQTLGQGPEFLTYFQNEAQLEKSRLLSDRFSAERPKGSFSTLEIQRTEQGDSAMYLCASSLTYEQYFGPGTRLTVT.

The V and J genes are TRBV7-8 and TRBJ2-7, with a tentative D call TRBD1 (6 bases). The germline CDR1 and CDR2 sequences are SGHVS and FQNEAQ. CDR3 length equals 14 residues. V dropped 5 bases and J dropped 4 bases, with 15 bases sitting between them. The CDR3 coding sequence is TGTGCCAGCAGCCTAGATTGGGGGCCTTACGAGCAGTACTTC. The encoded protein is CASSLDWGPYEQYF.

V gene TRBV19 combines with J gene TRBJ2-1; 10 positions match TRBD2. With 7 bases clipped from V and 5 bases from J, the junction kept 20 bases outside the gene matches. Germline CDR1 LNHDA, CDR2 SQIVND (reference sequence). The CDR3 consists of 19 residues. CDR3 nucleotides: TGTGCCAGTAAATTTTGGGCTAGCGGGAGCGGGTTGGGGCACAATGAGCAGTTCTTC. Encoded protein: CASKFWASGSGLGHNEQFF.

The chain combines TRBV28 with TRBJ2-1, with TRBD2 matching over 7 bases. Germline lookup yields CDR1 MDHEN and CDR2 SYDVKM. Trimming took 3 bases from V and 1 from J; bases not matched to a gene: 18. This CDR3 has 20 residues. The CDR3 sequence: CASSLLLSNAASGSYNEQFF. The CDR3 DNA follows: TGTGCCAGCAGTTTGCTCCTCTCCAACGCGGCTAGCGGTTCCTACAATGAGCAGTTCTTC.

The chain uses TRBV29-1 and TRBJ2-7, with 8 bases that match TRBD1. This CDR3 is 12 amino acids long. Germline-derived CDR1 and CDR2 are SQVTM and ANQGSEA. The V and J ends lost 5 bases and 5 bases, in that order; junction bases with no gene match: 5. The CDR3 protein is CSVQQGGDEQYF. In nucleotides, the CDR3 is TGCAGCGTTCAACAGGGGGGAGACGAGCAGTACTTC.

This rearrangement joins TRBV7-2 to TRBJ2-5; tentatively, D is TRBD2 (5 bases). CDR1 is SGHTA, CDR2 FQGNSA, per germline. Trimming stripped 5 bases from V and 7 bases from J, with 17 bases between. This CDR3 contains 14 residues. The CDR3 reads CASSGLGPEGTQYF. The CDR3 DNA reads TGTGCCAGCAGCGGATTAGGACCCGAGGGGACCCAGTACTTC.

This sequence joins TRBV28 and TRBJ1-1; tentative D call: TRBD1 (5 bases). The CDR3 extends over 13 amino acids. Trimming left V 10 bases short and J 1 base short, with 13 bases between. Germline V lookup: CDR1 MDHEN, CDR2 SYDVKM. The CDR3 bases are TGTGCCACCTCCACCAGGGCGAACACTGAAGCTTTCTTT. This gives the protein CATSTRANTEAFF.

The chain links TRBV5-1 to TRBJ1-1; D might be TRBD1 (5 bases). The germline CDR1 and CDR2 sequences are SGHRS and YFSETQ. CDR3 length equals 14 residues. Deletions cut 0 bases from V and 8 bases from J, with 14 bases between. The CDR3 DNA reads TGCGCCAGCAGCTTGGCTTTTGGCAACAGGGAAGCTTTCTTT. Amino acid sequence: CASSLAFGNREAFF.

V gene TRBV9 combines with J gene TRBJ2-5; 11 bases align to TRBD2. The CDR3 spans 15 residues. V was clipped by 3 bases and J by 4 bases; unmatched bases: 5. Looked up from germline, CDR1 is SGDLS and CDR2 is YYNGEE. The CDR3 loop is CASSALAGGRETQYF. The CDR3 bases are TGTGCCAGCAGCGCCCTAGCGGGGGGCCGAGAGACCCAGTACTTC.

This clone ranks as medium-sized. The chain carries TRBV5-6 and TRBJ2-2; 7 nucleotides align to TRBD1. The germline V gene encodes CDR1 SGHDT and CDR2 YYEEEE. The CDR3 consists of 15 residues. Trimming took 0 bases from V and 3 from J; bases not matched to a gene: 2. Written as DNA, the CDR3 is TGTGCCAGCAGCTTGGTTCAGGGGGACACCGGGGAGCTGTTTTTT. It encodes CASSLVQGDTGELFF.

The chain carries TRBV5-1 and TRBJ2-5; D not certain. Between the trimmed V and J ends, which lost 0 bases and 2 bases, there was a span of 11 bases. Germline CDR1 SGHRS, CDR2 YFSETQ. The CDR3 consists of 15 residues. This CDR3 is CASSLVQTGQETQYF. The CDR3 DNA reads as TGCGCCAGCAGCTTGGTCCAGACCGGACAAGAGACCCAGTACTTC.

The chain couples TRBV15 to TRBJ1-1; D unclear. The V end was cut by 4 bases, the J end by 2 bases, with 11 bases between. The CDR3 spans 14 residues. Germline CDR1 LNHNV, CDR2 YYDKDF (reference sequence). The CDR3 region is CATSTSGRNTEAFF. The CDR3 region has the DNA TGTGCCACCAGCACTTCAGGACGCAACACTGAAGCTTTCTTT. The complete variable domain, with remaining parts taken from reference TRBV15 and TRBJ1-1, reads DAMVIQNPRYQVTQFGKPVTLSCSQTLNHNVMYWYQQKSSQAPKLLFHYYDKDFNNEADTPDNFQSRRPNTSFCFLDIRSPGLGDTAMYLCATSTSGRNTEAFFGQGTRLTVV.

The CDR3 protein is CASSEVGGGNQPQHF. As DNA, the CDR3 is TGTGCCAGCAGTGAAGTCGGGGGAGGCAATCAGCCCCAGCATTTT. V gene TRBV6-1 combines with J gene TRBJ1-5; D is perhaps TRBD1 (5 bases). Germline lookup yields CDR1 MNHNS and CDR2 SASEGT. The CDR3 extends over 15 amino acids. Deletions cut 1 base from V and 2 bases from J, with 9 bases between.

This clone was found once. The chain recombines TRBV27 with TRBJ1-5; 9 positions match TRBD1. Germline V gene data show CDR1 as MNHEY and CDR2 as SMNVEV (reference sequence). V lost 8 bases to trimming and J lost 6 bases; unmatched junction nucleotides: 20. This CDR3 is built from 18 residues. CDR3 loop: CASVFGTGRDHMIQPQHF. The CDR3 coding sequence is TGTGCCAGCGTTTTTGGGACAGGGAGAGACCATATGATTCAGCCCCAGCATTTT.

A single count supports this clone. The chain is built from TRBV9 and TRBJ2-3; the match to TRBD2 covers 10 bases. Germline V gives CDR1 SGDLS, CDR2 YYNGEE. The CDR3 is 17 amino acids. Germline trimming cut 0 bases from V and 0 bases from J; bases unmatched to any gene: 4. CDR3 sequence reads: CASSVVPSGGSTDTQYF. CDR3 nucleotide sequence: TGTGCCAGCAGCGTAGTACCTAGCGGGGGTAGCACAGATACGCAGTATTTT.

V usage is TRBV5-1 and J usage is TRBJ1-1, with D perhaps matching TRBD1 (6 bases). V shed 0 bases and J shed 2 bases, with 20 bases lying between them. The germline gives CDR1 SGHRS, CDR2 YFSETQ. The CDR3 loop spans 18 amino acids. CDR3: CASSLAEGGTRLNTEAFF. The CDR3 DNA reads as TGCGCCAGCAGCTTGGCCGAGGGGGGGACCCGGCTTAACACTGAAGCTTTCTTT. Variable domain in full (rest from reference TRBV5-1 and TRBJ1-1): KAGVTQTPRYLIKTRGQQVTLSCSPISGHRSVSWYQQTPGQGLQFLFEYFSETQRNKGNFPGRFSGRQFSNSRSEMNVSTLELGDSALYLCASSLAEGGTRLNTEAFFGQGTRLTVV.

The rearrangement links TRBV25-1 to TRBJ2-7; 11 bases are a match to TRBD1. CDR3 length equals 15 residues. Unmatched junction bases numbered 7, after V lost 5 bases and J lost 4 bases. CDR1 is MGHDK, CDR2 SYGVNS, per germline. The CDR3 reads CASSFSGTGGYEQYF. The DNA for the CDR3 is TGTGCCAGCAGTTTTTCCGGGACAGGGGGGTACGAGCAGTACTTC.

This chain links TRBV23-1 with TRBJ1-5; 8 bases match TRBD1. TRBV23-1 is an ORF, and what it does is uncertain. The CDR3 consists of 16 residues. V shed 10 bases and J 1 base; nucleotides not matched to a gene: 12. The CDR3 loop is CAKPKDREVSNQPQHF. In nucleotides, the CDR3 is TGCGCCAAACCTAAGGACAGGGAAGTGAGCAATCAGCCCCAGCATTTT.

The V gene is TRBV5-5, the J gene TRBJ2-2; a possible D gene is TRBD1 (6 bases). Germline CDR1 SGHKS, CDR2 YYEKEE (reference sequence). The CDR3 contains 13 residues. Between the trimmed V and J ends, which lost 4 bases and 4 bases, there was a span of 8 bases. Here the CDR3 DNA reads TGTGCCAGCAGCCCCAGGGGCACCGGGGAGCTGTTTTTT. This codes for CASSPRGTGELFF.

The chain uses TRBV2 and TRBJ2-7; TRBD2 matches 9 bases. CDR1 and CDR2 from the germline V gene are SNHLY and FYNNEI. V lost 6 bases and J lost 1; bases outside the gene matches: 10. The CDR3 has 16 amino acids. For the CDR3, the DNA is TGTGCCAGCAGAGTGGGTAGCGGGGGAATTTCCTACGAGCAGTACTTC. This translates into CASRVGSGGISYEQYF.

The chain couples TRBV7-6 to TRBJ1-2; no definite D call. This CDR3 is built from 14 residues. V lost 4 bases and J lost 4, with 13 bases in between. CDR1 is SGHVS and CDR2 is FNYEAQ in the germline V gene. CDR3 residues: CASSSSPGSYGYTF. In DNA form, the CDR3 reads TGTGCCAGCAGCTCTAGTCCGGGATCCTATGGCTACACCTTC.

V usage is TRBV9 and J usage is TRBJ2-2, with TRBD1 as a possible D gene (5 bases). The CDR3 extends over 14 amino acids. V was trimmed by 0 bases and J by 4 bases, leaving 7 bases between them. The germline CDR1 and CDR2 sequences are SGDLS and YYNGEE. The CDR3 nucleotides are TGTGCCAGCAGCGTAGGACAGCCCACCGGGGAGCTGTTTTTT. This codes for CASSVGQPTGELFF.

The rearrangement uses TRBV19 and TRBJ1-2; TRBD1 might be the D (5 bases). V was shortened by 6 bases and J by 0 bases, with 11 bases between the two germline ends. Germline CDR1 LNHDA, CDR2 SQIVND (reference sequence). The CDR3 consists of 14 residues. CDR3 amino acids: CASRTALANYGYTF. CDR3 DNA sequence: TGTGCCAGTAGGACAGCCCTTGCTAACTATGGCTACACCTTC.

The chain joins TRBV7-9 to TRBJ2-2; 7 bases fit TRBD1. Germline trimming cut 1 base from V and 5 bases from J; bases unmatched to any gene: 7. This CDR3 has 16 residues. Germline CDR1 and CDR2: SEHNR and FQNEAQ (reference sequence). CDR3 bases: TGTGCCAGCAGCTTAGAAGGGGGCGCGAGAACCGGGGAGCTGTTTTTT. It codes for CASSLEGGARTGELFF.

The gene calls are TRBV11-1 and TRBJ1-1; weak D call: TRBD1 (6 bases). The germline CDR1 and CDR2 sequences are SGHAT and FQDESV (reference sequence). Trimming stripped 5 bases from V and 4 bases from J, with 14 bases between. This CDR3 region has 14 residues. The CDR3 DNA is TGTGCCAGCAGCCCGGGGGCCCAAGGCACTGAAGCTTTCTTT. It codes for CASSPGAQGTEAFF.